Given below is one TCR beta chain in context. The data are from a study of cytomegalovirus exposure and HLA in healthy donors. V shed 4 bases and J shed 1 base, with 14 bases lying between them. Germline assignment: CDR1 SGHRS and CDR2 YFSETQ. The CDR3 has 15 amino acids. The PCR had 60 Vbeta and 13 Jbeta primers. Clones were read by immunoSEQ multiplex PCR, and TCRdb kept only the in-frame ones, dropping some. Of more than 150,000 clones in the sample, around 80% were seen once. This clonotype originated in a woman aged 35 to 49 in good health and CMV-seropositive. The chain has TRBV5-1 and TRBJ1-1, with D hard to call. Input material: PBMCs. The CDR3 sequence: CASSTREPANTEAFF. DNA for the CDR3: TGCGCCAGCAGCACCCGGGAGCCGGCGAACACTGAAGCTTTCTTT.